The sequence of this T cell receptor (beta chain) was determined in a study of T-cell memory formation after mild COVID-19. TCRdb re-called the 5' RACE reads with MiXCR, one entry per CDR3 protein. The profile shows 410,000 or so distinct CDR3 sequences, 20% to 30% of them singletons. Notes on the study in general: SARS-CoV-2 specificity was not confirmed for second-wave clones peaking on day 37. Balance between CD4 and CD8 was seen in clones contracting day 15 to 85, and a CD4+ lean was seen in later expanders. Pre-infection memory held some responding clones, suggesting pre-existing cross-reactive T cells responded. Contracting CD4+ clones sat mainly in CM and EM; CD8+ in EMRA.

J lost 2 bases, V lost 8 bases, and 8 bases had no gene match. The CDR3 length is 15 residues. Germline loops: CDR1 SEHNR, CDR2 FQNEAQ (reference sequence). This clonotype was counted a few times. Its antigen is unknown. The specimen sequenced was PBMCs or a T cell subset sorted from them (not recorded which). The source is an adult woman who had mild COVID-19 (a few samples of this study predate the infection). Cell type and time point are not known. V gene TRBV7-9 combines with J gene TRBJ2-3; TRBD2 matches 9 bases. CDR3 DNA sequence: TGTGCCAGCCAGGGGACTAGCTCTCTCACAGATACGCAGTATTTT. This gives the protein CASQGTSSLTDTQYF.